The 21 T cell receptor beta chains below were found in one sample sequenced in a study of shared clonotypes between healthy human individuals. The repertoire was sequenced with immunoSEQ multiplex PCR; TCRdb's copy has only in-frame clones and lacks some. The data hold approximately 740,000 clones, with roughly 70% observed a single time. Sample: memory CD4+ T cells sorted from blood. Sample subset: CD45RA-negative fraction. The origin of the receptors is a woman in her twenties or thirties in good health.

The V gene is TRBV6-5, the J gene TRBJ1-2; 7 bases are shared with TRBD1. The CDR3 runs to 16 residues. Germline loops: CDR1 MNHEY, CDR2 SVGAGI. With 0 bases clipped from V and 4 bases from J, the junction kept 8 bases outside the gene matches. In nucleotides, the CDR3 is TGTGCCAGCAGTTACTCGAGAGGGGGCGCGGGCTATGGCTACACCTTC. It encodes CASSYSRGGAGYGYTF.

The chain links TRBV5-4 to TRBJ1-1; D may be TRBD1 (5 bases). From germline, CDR1 is SGHNT and CDR2 YYREEE (reference sequence). CDR3 length equals 13 residues. The ends were cut back, 5 bases at V and 5 bases at J, with 13 bases in the middle. Here the CDR3 reads CASSLPGWTEAFF. The DNA of the CDR3 is TGTGCCAGCAGTCTACCAGGGTGGACTGAAGCTTTCTTT.

The chain couples TRBV5-1 to TRBJ2-7; 8 bases line up with TRBD1. In germline, CDR1 is SGHRS, CDR2 YFSETQ. This CDR3 is 16 amino acids long. Germline trimming cut 0 bases from V and 2 bases from J; bases unmatched to any gene: 7. The DNA of the CDR3 is TGCGCCAGCAGCTTGGACGGCGGGACAGGCACCTACGAGCAGTACTTC. Translation gives CASSLDGGTGTYEQYF.

As for this clone: This same CDR3 is encoded by further DNA sequences in the sample. This chain joins TRBV28 and TRBJ1-2, with 11 bases identical to TRBD1. CDR3 size: 14 residues. Unmatched junction bases numbered 1, after V lost 5 bases and J lost 2 bases. Germline CDR1 is MDHEN and CDR2 is SYDVKM. CDR3: CASSGTGGNYGYTF. The CDR3 coding sequence is TGTGCCAGCAGTGGGACAGGGGGGAACTATGGCTACACCTTC.

The chain combines TRBV5-8 with TRBJ2-7, with D perhaps TRBD1 or TRBD2 (7 bases each). Between the trimmed V and J ends, which lost 0 bases and 3 bases, there was a span of 22 bases. CDR3 length: 18 residues. From germline, CDR1 is SGHTS and CDR2 YDEGEE. The CDR3 loop is CASSLEQGMPSGHYEQYF. In DNA form, the CDR3 reads TGTGCCAGCAGCTTGGAACAGGGGATGCCTAGCGGTCACTACGAGCAGTACTTC.

This clone has only a few counts. V is TRBV21-1 and J is TRBJ1-4; the table's D call of TRBD1 was not tested on the DNA. TRBV21-1 constitutes a pseudogene. The CDR3 runs 12 residues. CDR3 bases: TGTGCCAGCATGGCCACTAATGAAAAACTGTTTTTT. Translating it yields CASMATNEKLFF.

The rearrangement uses TRBV28 and TRBJ2-7, with unresolved D. The CDR3 spans 16 residues. Trimming pared 7 bases from V and 0 bases from J, leaving 19 bases between. Germline V gene lookup returns CDR1 MDHEN and CDR2 SYDVKM. As DNA, the CDR3 is TGTGCCAGCACCGCCGCCCAGGTGTACAGCTCCTACGAGCAGTACTTC. Translating gives CASTAAQVYSSYEQYF.

The chain recombines TRBV28 with TRBJ1-3; the D is unclear. Per germline, CDR1 MDHEN and CDR2 SYDVKM. The V gene lost 1 base and the J gene lost 0 bases, with 7 bases spanning the gap. The CDR3 has 15 amino acids. CDR3 DNA: TGTGCCAGCAGTTTATCGACTGCCTCTGGAAACACCATATATTTT. As protein: CASSLSTASGNTIYF.

V usage is TRBV30 and J usage is TRBJ2-5; possibly TRBD2 for D (6 bases). The CDR3 runs 13 residues. Germline V gene sequence: CDR1 GTSNPN, CDR2 SVGIG (reference sequence). V was clipped by 3 bases and J by 5 bases, with 13 bases between them. CDR3 bases: TGTGCCTGGAGACCGGGAGTGGGTGAGACCCAGTACTTC. As protein: CAWRPGVGETQYF.

This clone was found many times. The chain employs TRBV7-6 and TRBJ2-7; 9 bases align to TRBD1. CDR3 length: 15 amino acids. V gave up 0 bases and J gave up 3 bases; unmatched junction bases: 3. Per the germline V gene, CDR1 is SGHVS and CDR2 is FNYEAQ. The CDR3: CASSLALTGGYEQYF. CDR3 sequence (DNA): TGTGCCAGCAGCTTAGCGTTGACAGGGGGCTACGAGCAGTACTTC.

The V call is TRBV6-1, the J call TRBJ1-5, with D maybe TRBD1 (6 bases). Germline loops: CDR1 MNHNS, CDR2 SASEGT. The ends were cut back, 7 bases at V and 0 bases at J, with 10 bases in the middle. The CDR3 has 14 amino acids. The CDR3 region is CASINRASNQPQHF. CDR3 in DNA: TGTGCCAGCATCAACAGGGCTAGCAATCAGCCCCAGCATTTT.

This clone was picked up one time. This chain connects TRBV11-2 to TRBJ2-6; 8 bases line up with TRBD1. The germline V gene encodes CDR1 SGHAT and CDR2 FQNNGV. V lost 3 bases, J lost 2 bases, and 3 bases stayed unmatched. CDR3 length equals 16 residues. CDR3 in DNA: TGTGCCAGCAGCTTGGACAGGGTCGCTGGGGCCAACGTCCTGACTTTC. Its protein product is CASSLDRVAGANVLTF.

The chain recombines TRBV28 with TRBJ2-1; unclear D gene. Trimming left V 4 bases short and J 7 bases short, with 11 bases between. The CDR3 runs 13 residues. Per germline, CDR1 MDHEN and CDR2 SYDVKM. The CDR3 coding sequence is TGTGCCAGCAGTTCACACCTAGGTAATGAGCAGTTCTTC. Translation: CASSSHLGNEQFF.

Here the CDR3 reads CASSDPSGWSTDTQYF. CDR3 DNA sequence: TGTGCCAGCAGTGACCCTAGCGGTTGGAGCACAGATACGCAGTATTTT. The V call is TRBV25-1, the J call TRBJ2-3; 7 positions agree with TRBD2. The CDR3 spans 16 residues. J lost 0 bases, V lost 3 bases, and 6 bases had no gene match. Germline V CDR1 and CDR2: MGHDK, SYGVNS.

Only one count was recorded for this clone. This sequence joins TRBV10-3 and TRBJ1-1; D ambiguous. Germline values: CDR1 ENHRY, CDR2 SYGVKD. V gave up 3 bases and J gave up 0 bases, with 5 bases separating them. The CDR3 sequence is 13 residues long. CDR3 sequence (DNA): TGTGCCATCAGTGACAGCGTGAACACTGAAGCTTTCTTT. Amino acid sequence: CAISDSVNTEAFF.

V and J are TRBV7-8 and TRBJ2-7, with D possibly TRBD2 on 6 matching bases. The CDR3 has 16 amino acids. Germline CDR1 is SGHVS and CDR2 is FQNEAQ. Trimming stripped 5 bases from V and 2 bases from J, with 19 bases between. CDR3 in amino acids: CASSRIPGSGAYEQYF. In DNA, the CDR3 is TGTGCCAGCAGCCGGATCCCAGGTAGCGGTGCCTACGAGCAGTACTTC. The full variable domain, rest sourced from reference TRBV7-8 and TRBJ2-7, is GAGVSQSPRYKVAKRGQDVALRCDPISGHVSLFWYQQALGQGPEFLTYFQNEAQLDKSGLPSDRFFAERPEGSVSTLKIQRTQQEDSAVYLCASSRIPGSGAYEQYFGPGTRLTVT.

The CDR3 region is CASSRKGADSCYF. Here the CDR3 DNA reads TGTGCCAGCAGCCGGAAAGGGGCCGACTCTTGCTATTTT. The V and J genes are TRBV6-1 and TRBJ2-3, with a weak D call TRBD1 (5 bases). Looked up from germline, CDR1 is MNHNS and CDR2 is SASEGT. V lost 6 bases and J lost 15, with 22 bases in between. CDR3 length: 13 residues.

The chain combines TRBV15 with TRBJ1-5; weak D call: TRBD1 (6 bases). The CDR3 has 15 amino acids. Germline loops: CDR1 LNHNV, CDR2 YYDKDF (reference sequence). The V and J ends lost 2 bases and 1 base respectively, with 9 bases between them. The CDR3 DNA reads as TGTGCCACCAGCAGAACAGGGACGAGCAATCAGCCCCAGCATTTT. Translated, it gives CATSRTGTSNQPQHF.

The CDR3 sequence is CASSFTGLTNEKLFF. The DNA for the CDR3 is TGTGCCAGCAGTTTTACGGGGTTGACTAATGAAAAACTGTTTTTT. The chain couples TRBV28 to TRBJ1-4, with D unresolved. The CDR3 totals 15 residues. Trimming cost V 3 bases and J 2 bases, with 10 bases left between them. The germline gives CDR1 MDHEN, CDR2 SYDVKM.

The chain employs TRBV6-6 and TRBJ1-1, with 7 bases identical to TRBD1. Trimming at V came to 7 bases and at J to 10 bases, leaving 9 bases not matched to a gene. This CDR3 spans 12 amino acids. CDR1 MNHNY and CDR2 SVGAGI come from the germline V gene (reference sequence). The CDR3 protein is CASKNTRDRAFF. CDR3 bases: TGTGCCAGCAAAAATACCCGGGACAGAGCTTTCTTT.

The chain uses TRBV29-1 and TRBJ1-3, with 7 bases aligning to TRBD1. This CDR3 region has 14 residues. V was clipped by 3 bases and J by 5 bases; unmatched bases: 7. Germline V gene sequence: CDR1 SQVTM, CDR2 ANQGSEA. CDR3 in amino acids: CSVEEGAGRNTIYF. The CDR3 nucleotides read TGCAGCGTTGAGGAGGGGGCAGGAAGAAACACCATATATTTT.